These T cell receptor beta chains were read from a single sample in a study of T-cell reconstitution after alpha-beta-depleted transplantation in children. TCRdb reprocessed the PCR reads with MiXCR, giving one entry per CDR3 protein. In the table there are 280,000 or so distinct CDR3 sequences, approximately 10% of which are singletons. The starting material was peripheral blood, obtained 180 days after TCRalphabeta/CD19-depleted stem cell transplant. The origin of the receptors is a male patient between 2 and 15 years old who had a stem cell transplant for chronic granulomatous disease, so the T cells may come from the graft donor. The CDR3 runs from the conserved cysteine through the conserved F or W. The D gene is left open where the match is weak. A row's size may be missing; if present it is once, few, many or a size class.

TRBV5-1	-	many	TRBJ2-3	TGCGCCAGCAGCTGGGCGGGACAGCATACTTCTGACACAGATACGCAGTATTTT	CASSWAGQHTSDTDTQYF
TRBV5-1	TRBD1	-	TRBJ2-7	TGCGCCAGCAGCTGGGGGACAGGGGGGATCTCCTACGAGCAGTACTTC	CASSWGTGGISYEQYF
TRBV6-5	-	many	TRBJ1-1	TGTGCCAGCAGTTACTCGAGGAGCACTGAAGCTTTCTTT	CASSYSRSTEAFF
TRBV12-3/TRBV12-4	-	many	TRBJ2-1	TGTGCCAGCAGTTTACCTGGCTTCATCAATGAGCAGTTCTTC	CASSLPGFINEQFF
TRBV20-1	TRBD1	many	TRBJ1-4	TGCAGTGCTCGGGACAGCCCGAGGTATGAAAAACTGTTTTTT	CSARDSPRYEKLFF
TRBV12-3/TRBV12-4	-	many	TRBJ2-2	TGTGCCAGCAGTTTTTTTAGTTCCGGGGAGCTGTTTTTT	CASSFFSSGELFF
TRBV5-1	TRBD2	many	TRBJ2-2	TGCGCCAGCAGCTTGGCCGCACTAGCGGGAGATAAGAACACCGGGGAGCTGTTTTTT	CASSLAALAGDKNTGELFF
TRBV3-1	-	many	TRBJ2-1	TGTGCCAGCAGCCAAGATCGCGCCAACAATGAGCAGTTCTTC	CASSQDRANNEQFF
TRBV21-1	-	-	TRBJ2-2	-	CASSKVGQGNTGELLF
TRBV5-1	-	many	TRBJ2-1	TGCGCCAGTAATTCTCGGACGGACTACAATGAGCAGTTCTTC	CASNSRTDYNEQFF
TRBV7-6	-	few	TRBJ2-7	TGTGCCAGCAGCCGCTCAGGCGGGGGGACAGGGTCCTACGAGCAGTACTTC	CASSRSGGGTGSYEQYF
TRBV7-6	-	many	TRBJ2-5	TGTGCCAGCAGCCCAGAGGTGTGGGGGAGTAAAGAGACCCAGTACTTC	CASSPEVWGSKETQYF
TRBV5-5	-	many	TRBJ2-5	TGTGCCAGCAGCCTCGGGACGGACTTGCAAGAGACCCAGTACTTC	CASSLGTDLQETQYF
TRBV3-1	-	few	TRBJ2-1	TGTGCCAGCACCCAAGACCTCGGACGTGGCAATGAGCAGTTCTTC	CASTQDLGRGNEQFF
TRBV28	TRBD1	few	TRBJ1-4	TGTGCCAGCAGCAACCGGGACAGGGGAAATGAAAAACTGTTTTTT	CASSNRDRGNEKLFF
TRBV9	-	many	TRBJ1-1	TGTGCCAGCAGCGTAGTAGGGGACACTGAAGCTTTCTTT	CASSVVGDTEAFF